This T cell receptor beta chain was documented in a study of CD8 T cells in Susac syndrome. The CDR3 sequence is 14 residues long. Germline V gives CDR1 DFQATT, CDR2 SNEGSKA (reference sequence). J lost 5 bases, V lost 5 bases, and 10 bases had no gene match. Controls were healthy donors (matched for age and sex). Both CD4+ and CD8+ T cells were negatively isolated, and TEMRA cells underwent FACS enrichment. cDNA came from around 0.5 to 1 ug RNA primed by random hexamers. Multiplex immunoSEQ PCR targeted 54 Vbeta and 13 Jbeta TCR beta segments. MiXCR was run by TCRdb on the immunoSEQ multiplex PCR reads, yielding one entry per CDR3 protein. Among roughly 150,000 distinct CDR3 sequences listed, 80% to 95% were seen once.

The sequenced sample was CD4+ T cells from PBMCs. The chain employs TRBV20-1 and TRBJ2-3; 7 bases are a match to TRBD2. The receptor comes from a human donor in good health. This CDR3 reads CSALMGGVKDTQYF. The CDR3 nucleotides are TGCAGTGCTCTGATGGGGGGGGTAAAAGATACGCAGTATTTT.